Below, 17 T cell receptor beta chains from the same sample are listed, as sequenced in a study of blood T cell repertoires in COVID-19. Sequenced by immunoSEQ multiplex PCR; TCRdb stores in-frame clones only, minus some. The sample yields over 90,000 clones, approximately 89% seen once. Material: peripheral blood. The receptor source for this set is a woman of 80 years or more in a cohort sampled during active COVID-19.

The V and J genes are TRBV12-5 and TRBJ1-1, with unresolved D. In germline, CDR1 is LGHNT, CDR2 FRNRAP. V lost 6 bases, J lost 0 bases, and 11 bases lay in between. The CDR3 contains 14 residues. DNA for the CDR3: TGTGCTAGTGGCCCTGGGCAGCTGAACACTGAAGCTTTCTTT. Protein sequence: CASGPGQLNTEAFF.

The J gene is TRBJ2-3, the V gene TRBV29-1, with 8 positions matching TRBD1. J lost 3 bases, V lost 6 bases, and 5 bases had no gene match. This CDR3 contains 13 residues. CDR1 SQVTM and CDR2 ANQGSEA come from the germline V gene. The CDR3 sequence is CSVGQGQTDTQYF. The DNA for the CDR3 is TGCAGCGTCGGACAGGGCCAAACAGATACGCAGTATTTT.

The V and J genes are TRBV5-1 and TRBJ2-2, with TRBD2 matching 8 bases. The ends lost 1 base at V and 3 bases at J; junction bases unmatched: 2. The CDR3 is 15 residues long. Germline V gives CDR1 SGHRS, CDR2 YFSETQ. CDR3 coding DNA: TGCGCCAGCAGCTTGTACGGGAGGGACACCGGGGAGCTGTTTTTT. It specifies CASSLYGRDTGELFF.

The chain joins TRBV11-3 to TRBJ2-3, with 11 bases aligning to TRBD2. The germline V gene has CDR1 SGHNT and CDR2 YENEEA. Germline trimming cut 5 bases from V and 6 bases from J; bases unmatched to any gene: 7. This CDR3 is 15 amino acids long. DNA for the CDR3: TGTGCCAGCAGCCCGGGACTAGCGGAGGGGGATACGCAGTATTTT. Its protein product is CASSPGLAEGDTQYF.

The rearrangement joins TRBV2 to TRBJ2-7; TRBD2 matches at 8 bases. V was clipped by 10 bases and J by 4 bases; unmatched bases: 15. CDR3 length: 15 amino acids. CDR1 and CDR2 (germline): SNHLY, FYNNEI. The CDR3 bases are TGTGCCACTAGAAAACTAGCGGAGCCTGCTTACGAGCAGTACTTC. Its protein is CATRKLAEPAYEQYF. Full variable domain (outside the CDR3, taken from reference TRBV2 and TRBJ2-7): EPEVTQTPSHQVTQMGQEVILRCVPISNHLYFYWYRQILGQKVEFLVSFYNNEISEKSEIFDDQFSVERPDGSNFTLKIRSTKLEDSAMYFCATRKLAEPAYEQYFGPGTRLTVT.

V and J are TRBV18 and TRBJ1-6; 9 bases align to TRBD1. Trimming cost V 1 base and J 8 bases; bases outside gene matches: 0. The length of the CDR3 is 14 residues. Per the germline V gene, CDR1 is KGHSH and CDR2 is LQKENI. The CDR3 nucleotides read TGTGCCAGCTCACCACGACAGGGGGATTCACCCCTCCACTTT. Protein sequence: CASSPRQGDSPLHF.

This chain links TRBV6-1 with TRBJ1-5; weak D call: TRBD1 (5 bases). Looked up from germline, CDR1 is MNHNS and CDR2 is SASEGT. Trimming took 2 bases from V and 6 from J, leaving 17 bases between them. This CDR3 has 16 amino acids. The CDR3 region is CASSEQAGLSSQPQHF. The CDR3 nucleotides read TGTGCCAGCAGTGAACAGGCAGGGTTAAGTTCTCAGCCCCAGCATTTT.

This clone was observed once. This chain links TRBV27 with TRBJ2-3, with D perhaps matching TRBD1 (6 bases). Between the trimmed V and J ends, which lost 6 bases and 0 bases, there was a span of 13 bases. In germline, CDR1 is MNHEY, CDR2 SMNVEV (reference sequence). CDR3 length equals 15 residues. CDR3 in DNA: TGTGCCAGCAGCGGACAGACTTCTAGCACAGATACGCAGTATTTT. It is translated as CASSGQTSSTDTQYF.

V gene TRBV3-1 (or the pseudogene TRBV3-2) combines with J gene TRBJ1-1, with unresolved D. Trimming stripped 1 base from V and 7 bases from J, with 10 bases between. The germline CDR1 and CDR2 sequences are LGHDT and YNNKEL (reference sequence). The CDR3 has 13 residues. The CDR3 here is CASSQGALGEAFF. The CDR3 DNA reads as TGTGCCAGCAGCCAAGGGGCCCTGGGTGAAGCTTTCTTT.

The V gene is TRBV18, the J gene TRBJ1-5; the match to TRBD1 covers 7 bases. Trimming took 4 bases from V and 6 from J; bases not matched to a gene: 15. Germline V gene lookup returns CDR1 KGHSH and CDR2 LQKENI. The CDR3 consists of 17 residues. This chain's CDR3 is CASSQGAPLSSGQPQHF. The CDR3 bases are TGTGCCAGCTCACAGGGGGCGCCCCTAAGTTCGGGTCAGCCCCAGCATTTT.

The rearrangement joins TRBV28 to TRBJ2-3; 8 bases fit TRBD1. The V and J ends lost 3 bases and 4 bases, in that order; junction bases with no gene match: 3. Germline V gene lookup returns CDR1 MDHEN and CDR2 SYDVKM. The CDR3 extends over 14 amino acids. The chain's CDR3 is CASSLDRVADTQYF. CDR3 nucleotides: TGTGCCAGCAGTTTGGACAGGGTAGCAGATACGCAGTATTTT.

The chain links TRBV5-4 to TRBJ2-1; a weak D match, TRBD1 (6 bases). Germline CDR1 SGHNT, CDR2 YYREEE (reference sequence). Trimming removed 4 bases from V and 7 bases from J, with 21 bases in between. The CDR3 is 16 amino acids. The CDR3 sequence is CASSPPSASGANEQFF. CDR3 in DNA: TGTGCCAGCAGCCCCCCGTCGGCGTCAGGGGCGAATGAGCAGTTCTTC. Combining the CDR3 with reference TRBV5-4 and TRBJ2-1 gives the whole variable domain ETGVTQSPTHLIKTRGQQVTLRCSSQSGHNTVSWYQQALGQGPQFIFQYYREEENGRGNFPPRFSGLQFPNYSSELNVNALELDDSALYLCASSPPSASGANEQFFGPGTRLTVL.

The chain uses TRBV6-5 and TRBJ1-2; 7 bases line up with TRBD1. V lost 0 bases, J lost 0 bases, and 4 bases stayed unmatched. Germline-derived CDR1 and CDR2 are MNHEY and SVGAGI. The CDR3 is 16 amino acids. The CDR3 loop is CASSYSAGGANYGYTF. CDR3 nucleotide sequence: TGTGCCAGCAGTTACTCGGCAGGGGGAGCTAACTATGGCTACACCTTC.

The rearrangement uses TRBV29-1 and TRBJ2-1, with 10 nucleotides matching TRBD2. Losses at the gene ends were 5 bases for V and 5 bases for J; bases not matched to a gene: 6. In germline, CDR1 is SQVTM, CDR2 ANQGSEA. This CDR3 comprises 14 residues. CDR3 bases: TGCAGCGTTCCTCTAGCGGGAGTGGACAATGAGCAGTTCTTC. Amino acid sequence: CSVPLAGVDNEQFF.

In this sample, this clone turned up once. V and J are TRBV7-9 and TRBJ2-7; 7 bases map to TRBD1. This CDR3 has 13 residues. The germline V gene encodes CDR1 SEHNR and CDR2 FQNEAQ (reference sequence). The V and J ends lost 1 base and 7 bases, in that order; junction bases with no gene match: 4. The CDR3 loop reads CASSLVAGGEQYF. The CDR3 bases are TGTGCCAGCAGCTTAGTTGCAGGGGGAGAGCAGTACTTC.

J is TRBJ1-2 and V is TRBV2; a possible D gene is TRBD1 (5 bases). The CDR3 is 13 amino acids. CDR1 and CDR2 (germline): SNHLY, FYNNEI. The V end lost 3 bases, the J end lost 2 bases, and 7 bases lay between the germline ends. CDR3 residues: CASSDKGNYGYTF. Here the CDR3 DNA reads TGTGCCAGCAGTGACAAGGGGAACTATGGCTACACCTTC.

J is TRBJ1-1 and V is TRBV11-1; D remains unclear. The germline V gene has CDR1 SGHAT and CDR2 FQDESV (reference sequence). V lost 1 base to trimming and J lost 0 bases, with 6 bases between them. The CDR3 is 14 residues long. The DNA of the CDR3 is TGTGCCAGCAGCTTAGTTTCCGTGAACACTGAAGCTTTCTTT. Translated, it gives CASSLVSVNTEAFF.